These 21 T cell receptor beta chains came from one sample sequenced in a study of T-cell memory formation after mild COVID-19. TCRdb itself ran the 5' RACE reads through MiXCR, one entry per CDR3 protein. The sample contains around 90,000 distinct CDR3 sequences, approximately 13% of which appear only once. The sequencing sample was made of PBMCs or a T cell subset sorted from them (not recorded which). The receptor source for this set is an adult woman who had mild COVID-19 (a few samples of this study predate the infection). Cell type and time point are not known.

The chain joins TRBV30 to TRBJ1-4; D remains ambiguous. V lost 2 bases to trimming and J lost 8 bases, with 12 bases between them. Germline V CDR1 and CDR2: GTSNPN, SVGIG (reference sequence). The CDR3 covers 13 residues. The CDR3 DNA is TGTGCCTGGAGTCCGGTTGAAACGGAAAAACTGTTTTTT. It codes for CAWSPVETEKLFF.

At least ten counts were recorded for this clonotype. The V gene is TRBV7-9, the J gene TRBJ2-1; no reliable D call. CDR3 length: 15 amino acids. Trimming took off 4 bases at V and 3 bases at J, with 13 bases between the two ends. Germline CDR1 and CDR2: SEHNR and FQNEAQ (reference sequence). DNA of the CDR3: TGTGCCAGCAGCTCTCCCCAGGTTCTCTACAATGAGCAGTTCTTC. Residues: CASSSPQVLYNEQFF.

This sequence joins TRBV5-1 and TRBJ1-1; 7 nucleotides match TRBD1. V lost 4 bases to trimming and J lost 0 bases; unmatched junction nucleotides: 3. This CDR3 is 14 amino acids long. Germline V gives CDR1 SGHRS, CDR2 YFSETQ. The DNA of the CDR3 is TGCGCCAGCAGCCGACAGGGAGTGAACACTGAAGCTTTCTTT. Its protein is CASSRQGVNTEAFF.

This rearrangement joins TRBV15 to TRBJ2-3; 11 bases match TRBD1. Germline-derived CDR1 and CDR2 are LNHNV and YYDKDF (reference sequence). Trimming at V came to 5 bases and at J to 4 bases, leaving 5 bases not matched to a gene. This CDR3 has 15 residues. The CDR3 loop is CATSDGTGGADTQYF. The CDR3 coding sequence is TGTGCCACCAGCGACGGGACAGGGGGTGCAGATACGCAGTATTTT.

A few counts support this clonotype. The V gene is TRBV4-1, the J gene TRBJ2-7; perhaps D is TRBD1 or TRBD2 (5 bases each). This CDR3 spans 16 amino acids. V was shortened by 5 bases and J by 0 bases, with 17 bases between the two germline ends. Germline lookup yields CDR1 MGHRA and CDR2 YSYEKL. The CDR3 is CASSWGRGPDSYEQYF. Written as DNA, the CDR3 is TGCGCCAGCAGCTGGGGGAGAGGGCCTGACTCCTACGAGCAGTACTTC.

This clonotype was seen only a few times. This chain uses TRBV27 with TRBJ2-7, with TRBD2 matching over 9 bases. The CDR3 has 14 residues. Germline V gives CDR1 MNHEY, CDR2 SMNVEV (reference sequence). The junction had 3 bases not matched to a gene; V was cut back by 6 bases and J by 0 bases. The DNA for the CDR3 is TGTGCCAGCAGGGTAGCGGGGGACTCCTACGAGCAGTACTTC. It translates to CASRVAGDSYEQYF.

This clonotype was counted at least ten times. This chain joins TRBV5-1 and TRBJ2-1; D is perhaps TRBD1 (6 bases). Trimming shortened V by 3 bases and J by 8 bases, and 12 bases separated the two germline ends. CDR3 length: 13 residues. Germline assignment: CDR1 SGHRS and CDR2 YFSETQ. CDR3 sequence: CASSSDRWDEQFF. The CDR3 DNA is TGCGCCAGCAGCTCTGACAGGTGGGATGAGCAGTTCTTC.

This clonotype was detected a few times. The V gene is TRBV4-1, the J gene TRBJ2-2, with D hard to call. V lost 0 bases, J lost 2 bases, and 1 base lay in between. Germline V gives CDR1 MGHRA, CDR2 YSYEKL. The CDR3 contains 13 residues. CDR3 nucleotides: TGCGCCAGCAGCCAAGATAACACCGGGGAGCTGTTTTTT. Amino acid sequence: CASSQDNTGELFF.

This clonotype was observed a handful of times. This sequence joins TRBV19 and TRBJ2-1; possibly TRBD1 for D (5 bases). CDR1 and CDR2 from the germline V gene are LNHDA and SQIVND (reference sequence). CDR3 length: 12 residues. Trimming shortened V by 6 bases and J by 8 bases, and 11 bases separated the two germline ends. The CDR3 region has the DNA TGTGCCAGTAGATCCAGGGTCCATGAGCAGTTCTTC. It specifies CASRSRVHEQFF.

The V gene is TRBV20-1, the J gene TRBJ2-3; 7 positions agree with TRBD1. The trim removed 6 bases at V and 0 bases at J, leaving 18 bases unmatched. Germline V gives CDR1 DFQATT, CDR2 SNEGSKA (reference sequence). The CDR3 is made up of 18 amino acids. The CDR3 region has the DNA TGCAGTGCCCGCAAAGAGGGGGCGCTCAAATGGAGCACAGATACGCAGTATTTT. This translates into CSARKEGALKWSTDTQYF.

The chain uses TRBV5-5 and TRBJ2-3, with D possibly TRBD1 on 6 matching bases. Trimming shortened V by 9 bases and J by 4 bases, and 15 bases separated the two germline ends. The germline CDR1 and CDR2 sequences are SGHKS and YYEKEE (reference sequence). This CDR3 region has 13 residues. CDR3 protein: CATSGESSDTQYF. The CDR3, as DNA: TGTGCCACCTCAGGGGAGAGCTCAGATACGCAGTATTTT.

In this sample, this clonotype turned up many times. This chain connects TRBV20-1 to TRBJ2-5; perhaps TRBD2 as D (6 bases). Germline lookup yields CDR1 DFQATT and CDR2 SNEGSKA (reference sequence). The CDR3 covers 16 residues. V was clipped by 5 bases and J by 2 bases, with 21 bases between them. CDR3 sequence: CSARRGRGEPQETQYF. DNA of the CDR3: TGCAGTGCTCGGAGAGGGCGGGGCGAACCTCAAGAGACCCAGTACTTC.

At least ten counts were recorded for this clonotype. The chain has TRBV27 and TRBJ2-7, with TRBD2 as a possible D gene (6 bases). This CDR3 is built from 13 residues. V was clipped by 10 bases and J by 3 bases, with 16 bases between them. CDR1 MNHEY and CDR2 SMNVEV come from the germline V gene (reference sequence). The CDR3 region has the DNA TGTGCCACGGCGGGACCTGATCTCTACGAGCAGTACTTC. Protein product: CATAGPDLYEQYF.

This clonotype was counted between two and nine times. This CDR3 reads CASSSTLVTYEQYF. DNA of the CDR3: TGTGCCAGCAGTTCAACCCTGGTCACCTACGAGCAGTACTTC. The chain joins TRBV12-3 or TRBV12-4 to TRBJ2-7; no definite D call. The CDR3 spans 14 residues. Trimming took off 4 bases at V and 2 bases at J, with 12 bases between the two ends.

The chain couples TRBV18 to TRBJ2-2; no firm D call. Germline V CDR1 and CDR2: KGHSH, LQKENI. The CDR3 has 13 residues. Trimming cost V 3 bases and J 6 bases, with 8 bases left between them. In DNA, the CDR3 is TGTGCCAGCTCACCTCCGTGGGCCGGGGAGCTGTTTTTT. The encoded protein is CASSPPWAGELFF.

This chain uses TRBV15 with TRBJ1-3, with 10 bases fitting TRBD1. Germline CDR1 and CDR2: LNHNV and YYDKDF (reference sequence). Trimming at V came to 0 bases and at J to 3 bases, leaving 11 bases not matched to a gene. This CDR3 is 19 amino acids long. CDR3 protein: CATSRDPSETGGFGNTIYF. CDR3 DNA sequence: TGTGCCACCAGCAGAGATCCATCCGAGACAGGGGGCTTTGGAAACACCATATATTTT.

The CDR3 region is CASSLPLLGGSEGDEQFF. The DNA of the CDR3 is TGTGCCAGCAGCCTACCACTTTTGGGAGGGAGTGAGGGGGATGAGCAGTTCTTC. The chain uses TRBV7-9 and TRBJ2-1, with D possibly TRBD2 on 7 matching bases. The CDR3 runs to 18 residues. Germline V CDR1 and CDR2: SEHNR, FQNEAQ (reference sequence). V lost 5 bases to trimming and J lost 8 bases, with 28 bases between them.

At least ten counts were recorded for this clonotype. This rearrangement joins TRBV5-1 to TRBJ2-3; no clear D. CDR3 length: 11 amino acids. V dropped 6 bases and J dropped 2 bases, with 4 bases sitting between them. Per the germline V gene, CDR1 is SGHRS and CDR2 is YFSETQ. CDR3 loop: CASTDTDTQYF. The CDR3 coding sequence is TGCGCCAGCACCGACACAGATACGCAGTATTTT.

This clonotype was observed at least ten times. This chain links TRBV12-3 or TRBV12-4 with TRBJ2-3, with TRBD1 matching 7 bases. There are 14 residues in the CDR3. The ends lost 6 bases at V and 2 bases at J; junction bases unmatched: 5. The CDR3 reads CASRRTGYTDTQYF. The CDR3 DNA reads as TGTGCCAGCAGGAGGACAGGCTACACAGATACGCAGTATTTT.

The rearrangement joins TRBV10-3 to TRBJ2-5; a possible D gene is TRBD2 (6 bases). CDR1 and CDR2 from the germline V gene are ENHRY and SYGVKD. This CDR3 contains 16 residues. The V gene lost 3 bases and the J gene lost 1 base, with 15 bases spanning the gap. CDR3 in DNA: TGTGCCATCAGTGATATGCCGGGGGACCGCCAAGAGACCCAGTACTTC. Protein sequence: CAISDMPGDRQETQYF.

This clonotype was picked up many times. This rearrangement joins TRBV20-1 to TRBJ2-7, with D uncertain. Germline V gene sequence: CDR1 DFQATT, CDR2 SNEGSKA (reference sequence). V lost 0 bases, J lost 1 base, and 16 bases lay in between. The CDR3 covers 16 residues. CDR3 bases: TGCAGTGCTAGAGACCCGGCCGGTGGCGGTTCCTACGAGCAGTACTTC. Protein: CSARDPAGGGSYEQYF.